In its sample, the clone carrying this T cell receptor beta chain was seen a few times. Its antigen is currently unknown. These data are taken from a study of T cells after yellow fever vaccination. Study in general: Preparation of fractions with low cell numbers was performed using SMART-Seq v4 Ultra Low Input.

V lost 3 bases, J lost 2 bases, and 14 bases lay in between. The CDR3 runs to 16 residues. By 5'RACE template switching, TCR cDNA was produced, with a universal primer site and UMIs added in the process. TCRdb passed the 5' RACE reads through MiXCR, listing each CDR3 protein once. The repertoire holds roughly 300,000 distinct CDR3 sequences, with roughly 8% as singletons. Regarding the study as a whole: In post-booster samples, most primary-vaccination clones reappeared (about 97% CD4, 88% CD8). Only a minor proportion of clonotypes was detected across both CD4 and CD8 compartments.

The clonotype comes from a man between 18 and 35 years old who received the YFV17D yellow fever vaccine. Sequenced here: PBMCs, sampled approximately 40 days after the first yellow fever vaccination. This rearrangement joins TRBV12-3 or TRBV12-4 to TRBJ1-5; D is possibly TRBD1 (6 bases). The CDR3 coding sequence is TGTGCCAGCAGTTTCAAACAGGGACGGGGCAATCAGCCCCAGCATTTT. It specifies CASSFKQGRGNQPQHF.